A selection of T cell receptor beta chains follows, all from one sample in a study of technical replicates of blood from a few donors. This table comes from immunoSEQ multiplex PCR, and its TCRdb copy is limited to in-frame clones, with some not included. The data show tens of thousands of clones, approximately 86% seen once. The specimen sequenced was PBMCs. These receptor sequences come from a human donor in good health. Some clones in this sample may be carry-over from other donors' samples. Both conserved end residues are part of each CDR3. The D gene is left open where the match is weak. Size values are once, few and many counts, or a class for expanded clones, and some rows have none.

>NA|TRBJ2-7|TRBV6-6|TRBD2
CASRRTSGSPSYEQYF
TGTGCCAGCAGAAGGACTAGCGGGAGCCCCTCCTACGAGCAGTACTTC
>NA|TRBJ1-5|TRBV19|NA
CASSIGSGAETSNQPQHF
TGTGCCAGTAGTATAGGGTCAGGGGCAGAGACTAGCAATCAGCCCCAGCATTTT
>NA|TRBJ2-2|TRBV4-2|TRBD2
CASSHNPGLASSNTGELFF
TGTGCCAGCAGCCACAATCCGGGACTAGCGTCTTCGAACACCGGGGAGCTGTTTTTT
>NA|TRBJ2-3|TRBV19|TRBD1
CAGAGKATGGGFSDTQYF
TGTGCCGGGGCGGGGAAGGCGACAGGGGGGGGATTTTCGGATACGCAGTATTTT
>NA|TRBJ1-6|TRBV30|NA
CAWRKPMGPYNSPLHF
TGTGCCTGGAGGAAACCAATGGGCCCGTATAATTCACCCCTCCACTTT
>NA|TRBJ1-4|TRBV5-6|NA
CASSLLQGGREKLFF
TGTGCCAGCAGCTTGTTGCAGGGAGGAAGGGAAAAACTGTTTTTT
>NA|TRBJ2-7|TRBV18|NA
CASSPSESYEQYF
TGTGCCAGCTCACCATCAGAATCCTACGAGCAGTACTTC
>once|TRBJ1-2|TRBV5-1|TRBD1
CASSSGGLRDYGYTF
TGCGCCAGCAGCTCAGGGGGATTAAGAGACTATGGCTACACCTTC
>NA|TRBJ2-3|TRBV27|TRBD2
CASYFRLAGVGTQYF
TGTGCCAGCTATTTCAGACTAGCGGGAGTTGGTACGCAGTATTTT
>NA|TRBJ2-7|TRBV5-1|NA
CASSLEVGSSYEQYF
TGCGCCAGCAGCTTGGAGGTTGGGAGCTCCTACGAGCAGTACTTC
>NA|TRBJ2-1|TRBV9|TRBD2
CASSVSGRTYNEQFF
TGTGCCAGCAGCGTGAGCGGGAGAACCTACAATGAGCAGTTCTTC
>NA|TRBJ2-2|TRBV29-1|TRBD2
CSVDGLAGGLKRGELFF
TGCAGCGTCGACGGACTAGCGGGGGGGCTTAAGAGGGGGGAGCTGTTTTTT
>NA|TRBJ1-3|TRBV9|TRBD1
CASSVGTGGAGGNTIYF
TGTGCCAGCAGCGTCGGGACAGGGGGCGCGGGTGGAAACACCATATATTTT
>once|TRBJ1-2|TRBV9|TRBD1
CASSVGAGGPGYTF
TGTGCCAGCAGCGTAGGAGCAGGGGGACCAGGCTACACCTTC
>NA|TRBJ2-1|TRBV5-6|TRBD2
CASSIVGGGLREQFF
TGTGCCAGCAGCATCGTTGGGGGAGGGTTGCGAGAGCAGTTCTTC
>NA|TRBJ1-4|TRBV4-1|TRBD1
CASSQAGTGFVKLFF
TGCGCCAGCAGCCAAGCCGGGACAGGGTTTGTCAAACTGTTTTTT
>few|TRBJ2-7|TRBV6-5|TRBD2
CASSPGLAGFYEQYF
TGTGCCAGCAGTCCTGGACTAGCGGGGTTCTACGAGCAGTACTTC
>NA|TRBJ2-2|TRBV7-8|NA
CASSPYTETGELFF
TGTGCCAGCAGCCCATACACAGAGACCGGGGAGCTGTTTTTT
>NA|TRBJ2-5|TRBV7-9|NA
CASSQDLFKETQYF
TGTGCCAGCAGCCAAGATCTATTTAAGGAGACCCAGTACTTC
>NA|TRBJ2-5|TRBV5-1|TRBD2
CASRPSGGLQETQYF
TGCGCCAGCCGGCCTAGCGGGGGCCTCCAAGAGACCCAGTACTTC
>NA|TRBJ2-4|TRBV2|NA
CASREERGGIQYF
TGTGCCAGCAGGGAGGAAAGGGGGGGCATTCAGTACTTC
>NA|TRBJ1-5|TRBV6-1|NA
CASWGQYNQPQHF
TGTGCCAGCTGGGGACAATACAATCAGCCCCAGCATTTT
>few|TRBJ1-1|TRBV18|TRBD1
CASSRGQGMGNTEAFF
TGTGCCAGCTCACGGGGACAGGGGATGGGAAACACTGAAGCTTTCTTT
>NA|TRBJ1-3|TRBV7-2|NA
CASSAYSGNTIYF
TGTGCCAGCAGCGCGTATTCTGGAAACACCATATATTTT
>NA|TRBJ2-1|TRBV18|NA
CASSPRVVGASYNEQFF
TGTGCCAGCTCACCCCGAGTGGTGGGGGCCTCCTACAATGAGCAGTTCTTC
>NA|TRBJ2-7|TRBV6-1|TRBD1
CASSEPGGNRGEQYF
TGTGCCAGCAGTGAACCAGGGGGCAATAGAGGCGAGCAGTACTTC
>NA|TRBJ1-6|TRBV7-9|NA
CASNPGGGNSPLHF
TGTGCCAGCAACCCGGGGGGCGGGAATTCACCCCTCCACTTT
>once|TRBJ2-6|TRBV29-1|NA
CSVGGASGANVLTF
TGCAGCGTTGGTGGGGCCTCTGGGGCCAACGTCCTGACTTTC
>NA|TRBJ2-1|TRBV4-2|NA
CASSQPGGNEQFF
TGTGCCAGCAGCCAACCCGGGGGCAATGAGCAGTTCTTC
>NA|TRBJ2-4|TRBV6-5|NA
CASKPGLTQNIQYF
TGTGCCAGCAAGCCAGGCTTAACTCAAAACATTCAGTACTTC
>once|TRBJ2-3|TRBV9|TRBD2
CASSGPAGVKDTQYF
TGTGCCAGCAGCGGGCCAGCGGGAGTGAAAGATACGCAGTATTTT
>NA|TRBJ2-5|TRBV9|TRBD2
CASSPTLAAQETQYF
TGTGCCAGCAGCCCAACCCTAGCGGCTCAAGAGACCCAGTACTTC
>NA|TRBJ1-2|TRBV5-8|NA
CASSYPGNYGYTF
TGTGCCAGCAGCTATCCAGGGAACTATGGCTACACCTTC
>few|TRBJ1-1|TRBV4-1|TRBD1
CASSRLGQMNTEAFF
TGCGCCAGCAGCCGTTTGGGACAGATGAACACTGAAGCTTTCTTT
>NA|TRBJ2-2|TRBV27|TRBD2
CASSLSKGLAGVYGTGELFF
TGTGCCAGCAGTTTATCGAAAGGACTAGCGGGAGTCTACGGCACCGGGGAGCTGTTTTTT
>few|TRBJ2-7|TRBV11-2|NA
CASSSAYEQYF
TGTGCCAGCAGCTCGGCCTACGAGCAGTACTTC
>NA|TRBJ2-5|TRBV18|NA
CASSPLRETQYF
TGTGCCAGCTCACCATTGAGAGAGACCCAGTACTTC
>NA|TRBJ1-1|TRBV30|NA
CAWSTYRVNTEAFF
TGTGCCTGGAGCACATACAGAGTGAACACTGAAGCTTTCTTT
>NA|TRBJ1-1|TRBV7-9|TRBD1
CASSPVPGQGGWENTEAFF
TGTGCCAGCAGCCCCGTCCCGGGACAGGGTGGTTGGGAGAACACTGAAGCTTTCTTT
>NA|TRBJ2-7|TRBV27|TRBD2
CASSPRPSGRVGEQYF
TGTGCCAGCAGTCCACGACCTAGCGGGAGGGTGGGCGAGCAGTACTTC
>NA|TRBJ2-7|TRBV27|TRBD1
CASSPGQLLYEQYF
TGTGCCAGCAGCCCGGGACAGCTACTGTACGAGCAGTACTTC
>NA|TRBJ2-2|TRBV7-3|NA
CASSLVSTGELFF
TGTGCCAGCAGCTTAGTATCGACCGGGGAGCTGTTTTTT
>few|TRBJ1-1|TRBV4-2|NA
CASSQASRQTGRVAFF
TGTGCCAGCAGCCAAGCCTCCCGACAAACAGGGCGGGTGGCTTTCTTT
>few|TRBJ1-6|TRBV7-2|NA
CASSYSRGLHF
TGTGCCAGCAGCTACTCACGGGGGCTCCACTTT
>NA|TRBJ2-7|TRBV7-2|NA
CASSLGRAYEQYF
TGTGCCAGCAGCTTGGGCCGAGCCTACGAGCAGTACTTC
>NA|TRBJ2-3|TRBV10-3|NA
CATVGGAGSTDTQYF
TGTGCCACCGTAGGGGGGGCCGGGTCCACAGATACGCAGTATTTT
>NA|TRBJ1-5|TRBV2|NA
CASSELLGSQPQHF
TGTGCCAGCAGTGAATTGCTAGGGAGTCAGCCCCAGCATTTT
>NA|TRBJ2-6|TRBV30|NA
CAWTAGANVLTF
TGTGCCTGGACGGCTGGGGCCAACGTCCTGACTTTC
>NA|TRBJ2-3|TRBV12-5|TRBD2
CASGFQRGGDTQYF
TGTGCTAGTGGTTTCCAGCGGGGAGGAGATACGCAGTATTTT